What follows are 32 T cell receptor beta chains derived from one specimen sequenced in a study of blood T cell repertoires in COVID-19 (dated by TCRdb to about 2020). Libraries were constructed by the immunoSEQ multiplex PCR assay. This immuneACCESS table, as held by TCRdb, lists in-frame sequences with V and J called but not all clones. Of the missing ones, under half trace to an unresolved V gene in checked studies; the others have no known cause. For this sample the table gives more than 300,000 clones, of which about 89% were detected only once. In total, the top ten clones hold more than 9% of the sample. The specimen was peripheral blood. Receptors originate from a woman aged 30 to 39 with COVID-19, enrolled during active disease.

This clone was found a few times. A read error may produce the germline difference seen at one junction end. The V gene is TRBV4-1, the J gene TRBJ2-1; D call uncertain. The CDR3 has 15 amino acids. Germline CDR1 and CDR2: MGHRA and YSYEKL. In DNA form, the CDR3 reads TGCGCCAGCAGACAAGCACAGCCGGCCTACAATGAGCAGTTCTTC. It codes for CASRQAQPAYNEQFF.

CDR3 amino acids: CASSSNTGELFF. In DNA form, the CDR3 reads TGTGCCAGCAGCTCAAACACCGGGGAGCTGTTTTTT. The V gene is TRBV5-4, the J gene TRBJ2-2; D unclear. CDR1 and CDR2 (germline): SGHNT, YYREEE (reference sequence). Trimming pared 3 bases from V and 2 bases from J, leaving 2 bases between. The CDR3 spans 12 residues. Variable domain in full (rest from reference TRBV5-4 and TRBJ2-2): ETGVTQSPTHLIKTRGQQVTLRCSSQSGHNTVSWYQQALGQGPQFIFQYYREEENGRGNFPPRFSGLQFPNYSSELNVNALELDDSALYLCASSSNTGELFFGEGSRLTVL.

This rearrangement joins TRBV11-2 to TRBJ1-3; D is unclear. This CDR3 has 15 amino acids. Per the germline V gene, CDR1 is SGHAT and CDR2 is FQNNGV. Deletions cut 2 bases from V and 0 bases from J, with 8 bases between. The CDR3, as DNA: TGTGCCAGCAGCTTAAGCCACAGCTCTGGAAACACCATATATTTT. Translation: CASSLSHSSGNTIYF.

The rearrangement uses TRBV7-9 and TRBJ1-4, with TRBD1 matching over 11 bases. Germline values: CDR1 SEHNR, CDR2 FQNEAQ (reference sequence). J gave up 7 bases and V 4 bases, and 8 bases lay outside the gene matches. The CDR3 loop spans 16 amino acids. This CDR3 reads CASSSTPGTGGEKLFF. The CDR3 DNA reads as TGTGCCAGCAGCTCGACCCCCGGGACAGGGGGTGAAAAACTGTTTTTT.

This clone was counted once. The chain employs TRBV28 and TRBJ2-1; perhaps TRBD1 as D (5 bases). CDR1 is MDHEN, CDR2 SYDVKM, per germline. This CDR3 is 13 amino acids long. CDR3: CAEDILIANEQFF. The CDR3 bases are TGTGCTGAGGACATTTTAATAGCCAATGAGCAGTTCTTC. Filled out from reference TRBV28 and TRBJ2-1, the complete variable domain reads DVKVTQSSRYLVKRTGEKVFLECVQDMDHENMFWYRQDPGLGLRLIYFSYDVKMKEKGDIPEGYSVSREKKERFSLILESASTNQTSMYLCAEDILIANEQFFGPGTRLTVL.

The gene calls are TRBV5-4 and TRBJ1-2, with 8 bases identical to TRBD1. The length of the CDR3 is 15 residues. The ends lost 5 bases at V and 4 bases at J; junction bases unmatched: 10. Per germline, CDR1 SGHNT and CDR2 YYREEE (reference sequence). The CDR3 region is CASSPRQGSGYGYTF. The CDR3, as DNA: TGTGCCAGCAGTCCTAGACAGGGGTCCGGCTATGGCTACACCTTC.

The chain joins TRBV30 to TRBJ1-2; D ambiguous. In germline, CDR1 is GTSNPN, CDR2 SVGIG (reference sequence). Trimming cost V 0 bases and J 6 bases, with 11 bases left between them. The CDR3 is 13 residues long. The CDR3 loop is CAWSVLAFHGYTF. The CDR3 nucleotides are TGTGCCTGGAGTGTACTCGCATTCCATGGCTACACCTTC.

The V call is TRBV7-2, the J call TRBJ1-4, with TRBD1 matching 7 bases. The V segment lost 2 bases and the J segment 7 bases; nucleotides outside the gene matches: 4. The germline CDR1 and CDR2 sequences are SGHTA and FQGNSA. CDR3 length equals 14 residues. The CDR3 DNA sequence: TGTGCCAGCAGCTTAAGGGGGCCCCCTGAAAAACTGTTTTTT. This gives the protein CASSLRGPPEKLFF. The full variable domain, its missing parts supplied by reference TRBV7-2 and TRBJ1-4, is GAGVSQSPSNKVTEKGKDVELRCDPISGHTALYWYRQSLGQGLEFLIYFQGNSAPDKSGLPSDRFSAERTGGSVSTLTIQRTQQEDSAVYLCASSLRGPPEKLFFGSGTQLSVL.

The chain is built from TRBV5-4 and TRBJ2-3; 9 bases line up with TRBD2. Germline V gives CDR1 SGHNT, CDR2 YYREEE (reference sequence). The CDR3 runs to 16 residues. V lost 2 bases, J lost 2 bases, and 6 bases stayed unmatched. CDR3 loop: CASSFGGRALTDTQYF. The CDR3 DNA reads TGTGCCAGCAGCTTCGGCGGGAGGGCCCTCACAGATACGCAGTATTTT.

The chain couples TRBV2 to TRBJ1-4; D gene uncertain. V was pared by 8 bases and J by 4 bases, with 14 bases between. This CDR3 has 14 residues. Germline loops: CDR1 SNHLY, CDR2 FYNNEI. The CDR3 nucleotides are TGTGCCAGCGGGAGTATTTCGATTAATGAAAAACTGTTTTTT. As protein: CASGSISINEKLFF.

The chain carries TRBV4-1 and TRBJ2-3; D is perhaps TRBD2 (6 bases). V lost 6 bases to trimming and J lost 3 bases, with 22 bases between them. Germline-derived CDR1 and CDR2 are MGHRA and YSYEKL. This CDR3 is built from 17 residues. As DNA, the CDR3 is TGCGCCAGCAGGGAGGTCGGGAGTTTTCCCGGGACAGATACGCAGTATTTT. This sequence encodes CASREVGSFPGTDTQYF.

This chain connects TRBV28 to TRBJ2-7; 10 bases are a match to TRBD2. Losses at the gene ends were 5 bases for V and 2 bases for J; bases not matched to a gene: 9. CDR3 length equals 16 residues. Germline assignment: CDR1 MDHEN and CDR2 SYDVKM. The CDR3, as DNA: TGTGCCAGCAGTAATATAGCGGGAGGTACGACCTACGAGCAGTACTTC. It encodes CASSNIAGGTTYEQYF.

CDR3 sequence reads: CASGLDGGGAFF. The CDR3 DNA reads TGTGCTAGTGGTTTGGACGGGGGTGGGGCTTTCTTT. This rearrangement joins TRBV12-5 to TRBJ1-1; weak D call: TRBD1 (5 bases). Germline loops: CDR1 LGHNT, CDR2 FRNRAP. The CDR3 totals 12 residues. V lost 1 base and J 11 bases, leaving 11 bases between the germline ends.

This clone appeared a single time. The same CDR3 arises from other DNA sequences in this sample as well. The genes are TRBV27 and TRBJ2-7, with D perhaps matching TRBD2 (5 bases). V dropped 3 bases and J dropped 4 bases, with 10 bases sitting between them. The CDR3 runs to 13 residues. In germline, CDR1 is MNHEY, CDR2 SMNVEV (reference sequence). This CDR3 is CASSFGVSYEQYF. CDR3 in DNA: TGTGCCAGCAGTTTCGGGGTCTCGTACGAGCAGTACTTC.

This sequence joins TRBV29-1 and TRBJ2-7; 7 bases fit TRBD1. V trimming: 6 bases; J trimming: 3 bases; junction bases outside the gene matches: 5. This CDR3 spans 12 amino acids. Germline V gene lookup returns CDR1 SQVTM and CDR2 ANQGSEA. Here the CDR3 DNA reads TGCAGCGTAGTCACAGGGGTCTACGAGCAGTACTTC. Translation gives CSVVTGVYEQYF.

This chain links TRBV27 with TRBJ2-7, with a possible D match to TRBD2 (5 bases). The CDR3 runs to 17 residues. V lost 5 bases and J 3 bases, leaving 23 bases between the germline ends. Germline lookup yields CDR1 MNHEY and CDR2 SMNVEV (reference sequence). The DNA of the CDR3 is TGTGCCAGCAGTACACATAATGGCCAGAGGGCCCGCTACGAGCAGTACTTC. Amino acid sequence: CASSTHNGQRARYEQYF.

V gene TRBV11-3 combines with J gene TRBJ2-3; D perhaps matches TRBD2 (6 bases). CDR1 is SGHNT and CDR2 is YENEEA in the germline V gene. V was shortened by 5 bases and J by 6 bases, with 18 bases between the two germline ends. There are 15 residues in the CDR3. The CDR3: CASSPGGVRFDTQYF. Written as DNA, the CDR3 is TGTGCCAGCAGCCCAGGCGGGGTGCGGTTCGATACGCAGTATTTT.

The chain uses TRBV10-3 and TRBJ2-2; 7 nucleotides align to TRBD1. Germline-derived CDR1 and CDR2 are ENHRY and SYGVKD. The V and J ends lost 7 bases and 6 bases, in that order; junction bases with no gene match: 2. This CDR3 is 12 amino acids long. As DNA, the CDR3 is TGTGCCATCATTGACAGGGCCGGGGAGCTGTTTTTT. Its protein product is CAIIDRAGELFF.

V usage is TRBV6-5 and J usage is TRBJ2-7, with D uncertain. The CDR3 runs to 11 residues. V was clipped by 5 bases and J by 6 bases, with 8 bases between them. The germline V gene has CDR1 MNHEY and CDR2 SVGAGI. CDR3 nucleotide sequence: TGTGCCAGCAGTACGCTAGGCGAGCAGTACTTC. Its protein is CASSTLGEQYF.

The rearrangement links TRBV5-6 to TRBJ2-7, with TRBD2 as a possible D gene (6 bases). CDR3 size: 13 residues. Trimming shortened V by 0 bases and J by 5 bases, and 9 bases separated the two germline ends. Germline V gene sequence: CDR1 SGHDT, CDR2 YYEEEE. The CDR3 bases are TGTGCCAGCAGCTTGGGGGGACTGAACGAGCAGTACTTC. As protein: CASSLGGLNEQYF.

The chain links TRBV28 to TRBJ2-1, with 13 bases that match TRBD2. The germline V gene encodes CDR1 MDHEN and CDR2 SYDVKM. There are 17 residues in the CDR3. Losses at the gene ends were 5 bases for V and 0 bases for J; bases not matched to a gene: 4. CDR3 loop: CASSPWTSGSSYNEQFF. Written as DNA, the CDR3 is TGTGCCAGCAGTCCCTGGACTAGCGGGAGCTCCTACAATGAGCAGTTCTTC. Filled out from reference TRBV28 and TRBJ2-1, the complete variable domain reads DVKVTQSSRYLVKRTGEKVFLECVQDMDHENMFWYRQDPGLGLRLIYFSYDVKMKEKGDIPEGYSVSREKKERFSLILESASTNQTSMYLCASSPWTSGSSYNEQFFGPGTRLTVL.

The chain couples TRBV7-2 to TRBJ1-2; no clear D. The germline gives CDR1 SGHTA, CDR2 FQGNSA. Trimming took off 1 base at V and 3 bases at J, with 6 bases between the two ends. The CDR3 runs to 13 residues. The CDR3 spells CASSLGTYYGYTF. The CDR3 region has the DNA TGTGCCAGCAGCTTAGGCACTTACTATGGCTACACCTTC. The variable domain in full, with the rest retrieved from reference TRBV7-2 and TRBJ1-2, is GAGVSQSPSNKVTEKGKDVELRCDPISGHTALYWYRQSLGQGLEFLIYFQGNSAPDKSGLPSDRFSAERTGGSVSTLTIQRTQQEDSAVYLCASSLGTYYGYTFGSGTRLTVV.

This rearrangement joins TRBV28 to TRBJ2-3; tentative D call: TRBD2 (7 bases). This CDR3 region has 15 residues. Germline lookup yields CDR1 MDHEN and CDR2 SYDVKM. Trimming left V 4 bases short and J 5 bases short, with 16 bases between. The chain's CDR3 is CASSSLGGAEDTQYF. The CDR3 DNA sequence: TGTGCCAGCAGTTCCCTGGGGGGGGCAGAAGATACGCAGTATTTT.

The CDR3 bases are TGTGCCAGCACTGGCGGGAGTTACACAGATACGCAGTATTTT. Protein: CASTGGSYTDTQYF. The J gene is TRBJ2-3, the V gene TRBV6-6; 7 bases agree with TRBD2. The V and J ends lost 7 bases and 2 bases, in that order; junction bases with no gene match: 6. Germline V gene data show CDR1 as MNHNY and CDR2 as SVGAGI (reference sequence). CDR3 length: 14 amino acids.

V usage is TRBV6-1 and J usage is TRBJ1-2; possibly TRBD1 for D (6 bases). V was trimmed by 1 base and J by 4 bases, leaving 7 bases between them. Germline CDR1 and CDR2: MNHNS and SASEGT. The CDR3 loop spans 13 amino acids. The CDR3 is CASSEEGVYGYTF. The CDR3 DNA reads TGTGCCAGCAGTGAAGAGGGGGTCTATGGCTACACCTTC.

V and J are TRBV2 and TRBJ1-1, with a possible D match to TRBD1 (6 bases). This CDR3 contains 13 residues. V lost 5 bases and J 4 bases, leaving 11 bases between the germline ends. Germline V gene lookup returns CDR1 SNHLY and CDR2 FYNNEI. Here the CDR3 reads CASSYDRLTEAFF. CDR3 coding DNA: TGTGCCAGCAGTTATGACAGGCTCACTGAAGCTTTCTTT.

This clone occurred once. The chain combines TRBV6-5 with TRBJ2-1, with 7 bases aligning to TRBD1. Germline loops: CDR1 MNHEY, CDR2 SVGAGI. There are 12 residues in the CDR3. V trimming: 6 bases; J trimming: 12 bases; junction bases outside the gene matches: 8. The CDR3: CASRQMAGGQFF. CDR3 nucleotides: TGTGCCAGCAGGCAGATGGCAGGGGGGCAGTTCTTC.

This chain uses TRBV7-2 with TRBJ2-5; tentative D call: TRBD1 (5 bases). Trimming cost V 5 bases and J 5 bases, with 18 bases left between them. Germline loops: CDR1 SGHTA, CDR2 FQGNSA. CDR3 length: 15 amino acids. CDR3 residues: CASSPLRTQGETQYF. As DNA, the CDR3 is TGTGCCAGCAGCCCCCTAAGGACACAAGGGGAGACCCAGTACTTC. Looking up the rest from reference TRBV7-2 and TRBJ2-5 gives the full variable domain: GAGVSQSPSNKVTEKGKDVELRCDPISGHTALYWYRQSLGQGLEFLIYFQGNSAPDKSGLPSDRFSAERTGGSVSTLTIQRTQQEDSAVYLCASSPLRTQGETQYFGPGTRLLVL.

The genes are TRBV6-2 or TRBV6-3 and TRBJ1-1; TRBD1 matches at 7 bases. The CDR3 length is 14 residues. With 2 bases clipped from V and 1 base from J, the junction kept 1 base outside the gene matches. Germline loops: CDR1 MNHEY, CDR2 SVGEGT. The CDR3 loop is CASSYEGANTEAFF. As DNA, the CDR3 is TGTGCCAGCAGTTACGAGGGGGCGAACACTGAAGCTTTCTTT.

The V and J genes are TRBV2 and TRBJ2-4, with 10 nucleotides matching TRBD2. The CDR3 length is 14 residues. J gave up 3 bases and V 5 bases, and 1 base lay outside the gene matches. The germline CDR1 and CDR2 sequences are SNHLY and FYNNEI. In nucleotides, the CDR3 is TGTGCCAGCAGTCGACTAGCGGGCAAAAACATTCAGTACTTC. It specifies CASSRLAGKNIQYF.

The chain is built from TRBV29-1 and TRBJ2-7; D might be TRBD2 (6 bases). The CDR3 contains 15 residues. V was shortened by 6 bases and J by 2 bases, with 20 bases between the two germline ends. Germline V gene lookup returns CDR1 SQVTM and CDR2 ANQGSEA. CDR3 loop: CSVRGRSSATYEQYF. The CDR3 coding sequence is TGCAGCGTGAGGGGACGGTCTAGCGCAACCTACGAGCAGTACTTC.

The J gene is TRBJ1-2, the V gene TRBV5-4, with a weak D call TRBD1 (5 bases). The CDR3 totals 13 residues. The V end lost 3 bases, the J end lost 6 bases, and 12 bases lay between the germline ends. Germline V gives CDR1 SGHNT, CDR2 YYREEE (reference sequence). The CDR3 coding sequence is TGTGCCAGCAGCTCCTGGAGGGGAGATGGCTACACCTTC. Its protein product is CASSSWRGDGYTF.